The next 15 T cell receptor beta chains were all read from a single sample in a study of neurological immune-mediated disorders. TCRdb redid the calling of the 5' RACE reads with MiXCR, one entry per CDR3 protein. The table records around 130,000 distinct CDR3 sequences, about 3.4% of them present only once. Sequenced: PBMCs. All receptors come from a woman aged 25 to 45 with multiple sclerosis.

This clonotype was recorded many times. CDR3 in amino acids: CASSYKGGEGETQYF. In DNA form, the CDR3 reads TGTGCCAGCAGTTACAAGGGAGGGGAGGGAGAGACCCAGTACTTC. The V call is TRBV6-5, the J call TRBJ2-5; 7 positions match TRBD2. Looked up from germline, CDR1 is MNHEY and CDR2 is SVGAGI. The CDR3 contains 15 residues. V shed 2 bases and J 4 bases; nucleotides not matched to a gene: 7.

This clonotype was observed many times. This sequence joins TRBV29-1 and TRBJ2-2, with 8 positions matching TRBD2. With V trimmed by 7 bases and J by 8 bases, 3 bases remained unmatched. The germline V gene encodes CDR1 SQVTM and CDR2 ANQGSEA. This CDR3 has 11 amino acids. The CDR3 region is CSAQRGGELFF. The CDR3 bases are TGCAGCGCTCAGCGGGGGGGGGAGCTGTTTTTT.

This clonotype is a singleton in its sample. The chain joins TRBV6-5 to TRBJ1-2; D remains ambiguous. CDR3 length: 15 amino acids. Trimming stripped 0 bases from V and 7 bases from J, with 15 bases between. Germline CDR1 MNHEY, CDR2 SVGAGI. The CDR3, as DNA: TGTGCCAGCAGTTACTCTAAGGAGACCCGCGGTGGCTACACCTTC. The encoded protein is CASSYSKETRGGYTF.

In its sample, this clonotype was seen many times. The V and J genes are TRBV7-2 and TRBJ2-5; weak D call: TRBD1 (5 bases). This CDR3 contains 15 residues. CDR1 is SGHTA, CDR2 FQGNSA, per germline. The ends were cut back, 1 base at V and 5 bases at J, with 14 bases in the middle. In nucleotides, the CDR3 is TGTGCCAGCAGCTTAGAGTCCTCAGGGTTGGAGACCCAGTACTTC. This sequence encodes CASSLESSGLETQYF.

This clonotype was seen at least ten times. This sequence joins TRBV2 and TRBJ2-6; D might be TRBD1 or TRBD2, each matching 6 bases. Trimming took off 6 bases at V and 4 bases at J, with 16 bases between the two ends. Germline values: CDR1 SNHLY, CDR2 FYNNEI. The CDR3 extends over 16 amino acids. The CDR3 reads CASRREGGTGANVLTF. The CDR3 DNA follows: TGTGCCAGCAGGCGTGAGGGGGGAACCGGGGCCAACGTCCTGACTTTC.

In this sample, this clonotype turned up many times. The genes are TRBV20-1 and TRBJ1-1; no reliable D call. Germline assignment: CDR1 DFQATT and CDR2 SNEGSKA (reference sequence). CDR3 length equals 14 residues. Trimming pared 3 bases from V and 3 bases from J, leaving 14 bases between. CDR3 sequence (DNA): TGCAGTGCTAGGCTGTGGGATTACGACACTGAAGCTTTCTTT. Translation gives CSARLWDYDTEAFF.

This clonotype was found many times. The rearrangement uses TRBV20-1 and TRBJ1-2; TRBD1 matches 10 bases. With 6 bases clipped from V and 4 bases from J, the junction kept 5 bases outside the gene matches. CDR3 length equals 13 residues. Germline assignment: CDR1 DFQATT and CDR2 SNEGSKA (reference sequence). The CDR3 region is CSADRGRSYGYTF. The CDR3 DNA reads TGCAGTGCAGACAGGGGGCGAAGCTATGGCTACACCTTC.

This clonotype was detected many times. The chain uses TRBV5-6 and TRBJ2-1; D is unclear. The length of the CDR3 is 12 residues. V was cut by 0 bases and J by 6 bases, with 4 bases left in between. Germline CDR1 SGHDT, CDR2 YYEEEE. The CDR3 DNA reads TGTGCCAGCAGCTTGGCAAGCAATGAGCAGTTCTTC. Translated, it gives CASSLASNEQFF.

This clonotype was found many times. The V and J genes are TRBV10-3 and TRBJ1-2; D ambiguous. Germline CDR1 is ENHRY and CDR2 is SYGVKD. This CDR3 contains 13 residues. Deletions cut 4 bases from V and 8 bases from J, with 14 bases between. The CDR3 nucleotides read TGTGCCATCAGTGTGGAAGGGTCGAAAGGCTACACCTTC. Protein sequence: CAISVEGSKGYTF.

The sample holds many counts of this clonotype. The rearrangement links TRBV5-1 to TRBJ1-2; 7 bases line up with TRBD1. The V gene's germline CDR1 is SGHRS and CDR2 YFSETQ. The CDR3 runs 15 residues. The junction had 11 bases not matched to a gene; V was cut back by 4 bases and J by 5 bases. The CDR3, as DNA: TGCGCCAGCAGCATCAACCCGGGACAGCCTTATGGCTACACCTTC. Translated, it gives CASSINPGQPYGYTF.

This clonotype appeared many times. The chain joins TRBV10-3 to TRBJ1-2, with TRBD1 identical over 8 bases. J gave up 7 bases and V 6 bases, and 16 bases lay outside the gene matches. The CDR3 length is 16 residues. CDR1 and CDR2 from the germline V gene are ENHRY and SYGVKD. The CDR3: CAISNDGGQGFLGYTF. The CDR3 DNA is TGTGCCATCAGCAACGACGGAGGACAGGGCTTTCTTGGCTACACCTTC.

The sample holds many counts of this clonotype. This chain links TRBV5-1 with TRBJ2-2; 9 bases line up with TRBD1. This CDR3 has 15 residues. CDR1 SGHRS and CDR2 YFSETQ come from the germline V gene. The trim removed 4 bases at V and 7 bases at J, leaving 8 bases unmatched. CDR3 coding DNA: TGCGCCAGCAGCACGGGACAGGGTATCGTCGGGGAGCTGTTTTTT. As protein: CASSTGQGIVGELFF.

This clonotype was seen repeatedly, ten times or more. Here the CDR3 reads CASSGGVANTGELFF. Written as DNA, the CDR3 is TGTGCCAGCTCTGGGGGAGTCGCGAACACCGGGGAGCTGTTTTTT. The rearrangement links TRBV12-3 or TRBV12-4 to TRBJ2-2, with D perhaps assigned TRBD1 or TRBD2 (5 bases each). The CDR3 is 15 amino acids. Trimming pared 8 bases from V and 0 bases from J, leaving 13 bases between.

The sample holds many counts of this clonotype. This chain uses TRBV5-6 with TRBJ2-1, with D tentatively TRBD1 or TRBD2 (5 bases each). The V end lost 0 bases, the J end lost 9 bases, and 13 bases lay between the germline ends. Germline CDR1 SGHDT, CDR2 YYEEEE. CDR3 length equals 14 residues. CDR3: CASSLGTLGSEQFF. The CDR3 DNA follows: TGTGCCAGCAGCTTGGGGACACTGGGGAGTGAGCAGTTCTTC.

The V and J genes are TRBV15 and TRBJ2-1; the D is unclear. CDR3 size: 12 residues. Trimming shortened V by 1 base and J by 7 bases, and 5 bases separated the two germline ends. CDR1 and CDR2 (germline): LNHNV, YYDKDF (reference sequence). This CDR3 reads CATSRVVNEQFF. Written as DNA, the CDR3 is TGTGCCACCAGCAGAGTGGTTAATGAGCAGTTCTTC.